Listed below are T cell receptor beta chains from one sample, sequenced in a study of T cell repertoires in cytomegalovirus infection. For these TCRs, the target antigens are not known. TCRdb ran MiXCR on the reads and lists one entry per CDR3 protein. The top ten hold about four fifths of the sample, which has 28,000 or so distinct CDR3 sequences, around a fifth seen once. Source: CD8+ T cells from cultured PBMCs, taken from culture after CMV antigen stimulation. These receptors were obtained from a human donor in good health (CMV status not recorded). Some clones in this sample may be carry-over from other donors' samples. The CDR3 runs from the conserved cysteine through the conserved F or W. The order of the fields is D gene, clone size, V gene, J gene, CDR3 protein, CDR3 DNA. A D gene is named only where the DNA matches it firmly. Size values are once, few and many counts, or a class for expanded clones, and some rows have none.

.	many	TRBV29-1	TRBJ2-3	CSIRWDTQYF	TGCAGCATACGATGGGATACGCAGTATTTT
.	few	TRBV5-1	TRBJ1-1	CASSLAPTQGMNTEAFF	TGCGCCAGCAGCTTGGCCCCTACACAGGGCATGAACACTGAAGCTTTCTTT
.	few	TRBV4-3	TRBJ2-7	CASSPGVTYEQYF	TGCGCCAGCAGCCCCGGGGTGACCTACGAGCAGTACTTC
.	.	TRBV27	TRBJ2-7	CASSSDYYEQYF	TGTGCCAGCAGTTCGGACTACTACGAGCAGTACTTC
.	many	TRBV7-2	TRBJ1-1	CASSLQGGNTEAFF	TGTGCCAGCAGCTTACAGGGTGGGAACACTGAAGCTTTCTTT
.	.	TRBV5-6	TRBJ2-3	CASSFGGGGVTDTQYF	TGTGCCAGCAGCTTTGGGGGAGGAGGAGTCACAGATACGCAGTATTTT
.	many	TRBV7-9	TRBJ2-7	CASSPPWMGYEQYF	TGTGCCAGCAGCCCCCCGTGGATGGGGTACGAGCAGTACTTC
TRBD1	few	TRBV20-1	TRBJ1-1	CSSPSTGGFGGSEAFF	TGCAGTTCCCCCTCGACAGGGGGCTTTGGGGGCTCTGAAGCTTTCTTT
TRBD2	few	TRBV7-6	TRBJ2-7	CASSLGLAGAGEQYF	TGTGCCAGCAGCTTGGGACTAGCGGGAGCAGGGGAGCAGTACTTC
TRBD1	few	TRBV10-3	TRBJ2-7	CAISVQGASYEQYF	TGTGCCATCAGTGTACAGGGGGCCTCCTACGAGCAGTACTTC
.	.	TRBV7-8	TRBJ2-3	CASSRQGGITDTQYF	TGTGCCAGCAGCCGACAGGGAGGAATCACAGATACGCAGTATTTT
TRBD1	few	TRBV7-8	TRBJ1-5	CASSLVDRATEPQHF	TGTGCCAGCAGCTTAGTCGACAGGGCTACGGAGCCCCAGCATTTT
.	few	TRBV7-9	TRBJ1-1	CASSLDRVANTEAFF	TGTGCCAGCAGCTTAGACAGGGTGGCGAACACTGAAGCTTTCTTT
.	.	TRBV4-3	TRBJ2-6	CASSQVPGSSGANVLTF	TGCGCCAGCAGCCAAGTTCCGGGAAGCTCTGGGGCCAACGTCCTGACTTTC
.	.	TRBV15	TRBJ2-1	CATSSQQRPDNEQFF	TGTGCCACCAGCTCCCAGCAGCGGCCCGACAATGAGCAGTTCTTC
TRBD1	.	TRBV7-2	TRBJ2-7	CASSLNPGGAEQYF	TGTGCCAGCAGCTTAAATCCAGGGGGCGCCGAGCAGTACTTC
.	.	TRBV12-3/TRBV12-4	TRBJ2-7	CASSLDPQAGQYF	TGTGCCAGCAGTTTAGATCCCCAGGCGGGGCAGTACTTC
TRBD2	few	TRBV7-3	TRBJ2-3	CASSPGTSGGGTDTQYF	TGTGCCAGCAGCCCCGGGACTAGCGGAGGAGGCACAGATACGCAGTATTTT
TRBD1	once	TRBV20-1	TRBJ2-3	CSAIDRGRAPDTQYF	TGCAGTGCTATAGACAGGGGGCGCGCCCCAGATACGCAGTATTTT
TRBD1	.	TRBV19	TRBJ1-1	CASSVTGGREAFF	TGTGCCAGTAGTGTAACAGGGGGCCGTGAAGCTTTCTTT
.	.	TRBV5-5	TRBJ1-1	CASRLVGTEAFF	TGTGCCAGCAGACTGGTGGGGACTGAAGCTTTCTTT
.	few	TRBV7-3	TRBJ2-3	CASSFGQGVTDTQYF	TGTGCCAGCAGCTTCGGGCAGGGAGTCACAGATACGCAGTATTTT
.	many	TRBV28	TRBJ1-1	CASSPSTWGTEAFF	TGTGCCAGCAGTCCCTCGACGTGGGGCACTGAAGCTTTCTTT
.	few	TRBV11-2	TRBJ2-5	CASSLQETQYF	TGTGCCAGCAGCCTTCAAGAGACCCAGTACTTC
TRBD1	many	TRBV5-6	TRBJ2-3	CASSLKGQGVGFTDTQYF	TGTGCCAGCAGCTTGAAGGGACAGGGGGTAGGATTCACAGATACGCAGTATTTT
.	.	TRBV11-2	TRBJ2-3	CASSLGPRGQDTQYF	TGTGCCAGCAGCTTAGGTCCCAGGGGCCAAGATACGCAGTATTTT
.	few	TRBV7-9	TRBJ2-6	CASSFASLKFSGANVLTF	TGTGCCAGCAGCTTCGCGTCTCTCAAGTTCTCTGGGGCCAACGTCCTGACTTTC
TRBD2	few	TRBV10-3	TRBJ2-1	CAVGDGTSGGAVHNEQFF	TGTGCCGTCGGAGACGGGACTAGCGGGGGGGCCGTTCACAATGAGCAGTTCTTC
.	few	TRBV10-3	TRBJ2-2	CAISESGGTGELFF	TGTGCCATCAGTGAGTCGGGGGGCACCGGGGAGCTGTTTTTT
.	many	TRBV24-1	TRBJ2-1	CATSDLQGDEQFF	TGTGCCACCAGTGATTTGCAGGGCGATGAGCAGTTCTTC
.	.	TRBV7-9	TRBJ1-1	CASSFREPEAFF	TGTGCCAGCAGCTTCCGGGAACCTGAAGCTTTCTTT
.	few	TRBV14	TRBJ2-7	CASSQVGGGYEQYF	TGTGCCAGCAGCCAAGTTGGGGGCGGATACGAGCAGTACTTC
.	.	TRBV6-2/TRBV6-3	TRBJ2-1	CASGQGVYNEQFF	TGTGCCAGCGGGCAGGGAGTCTACAATGAGCAGTTCTTC
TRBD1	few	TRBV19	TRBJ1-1	CASSSTGGTEAFF	TGTGCCAGTAGCTCGACAGGGGGCACTGAAGCTTTCTTT
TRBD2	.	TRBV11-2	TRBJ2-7	CASSPRTSVNSYEQYF	TGTGCCAGCAGCCCCCGGACTAGCGTAAATTCCTACGAGCAGTACTTC
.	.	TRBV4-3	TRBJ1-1	CASSQEAGLNTEAFF	TGCGCCAGCAGCCAAGAGGCGGGATTAAACACTGAAGCTTTCTTT
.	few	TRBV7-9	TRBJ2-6	CATLQWDGSKLMGSGANVLTF	TGTGCCACCCTACAATGGGACGGTTCCAAACTAATGGGCTCTGGGGCCAACGTCCTGACTTTC
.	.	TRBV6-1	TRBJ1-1	CATLLDRNTEAFF	TGTGCCACCCTTTTGGACAGGAACACTGAAGCTTTCTTT
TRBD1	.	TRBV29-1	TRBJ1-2	CSVDYGTGNGYTF	TGCAGCGTCGACTATGGGACAGGGAATGGCTACACCTTC
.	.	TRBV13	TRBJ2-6	CASSPLPPPGANGLTF	TGTGCCAGCAGCCCCCTTCCCCCCCCTGGGGCCAACGGCCTGACTTTC
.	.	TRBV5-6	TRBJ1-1	CASSLDSRVNTEAFF	TGTGCCAGCAGCTTGGATTCGAGGGTCAACACTGAAGCTTTCTTT
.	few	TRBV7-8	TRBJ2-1	CASSLDRDFVNEQFF	TGTGCCAGCAGCTTAGATCGAGATTTCGTCAATGAGCAGTTCTTC
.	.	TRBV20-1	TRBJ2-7	CSAREGFRGTASSYEQYF	TGCAGTGCTAGAGAGGGATTTCGGGGAACAGCCTCCTCCTACGAGCAGTACTTC
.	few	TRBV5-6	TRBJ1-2	CASSAKPGHHGYTF	TGTGCCAGCAGCGCAAAACCGGGACATCATGGCTACACCTTC
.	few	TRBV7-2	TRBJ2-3	CASSLNAQYF	TGTGCCAGCAGCTTAAATGCGCAGTATTTT
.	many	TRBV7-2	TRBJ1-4	CASSSSWGVGGSNEKLFF	TGTGCCAGCAGCTCTTCTTGGGGTGTCGGGGGATCTAATGAAAAACTGTTTTTT
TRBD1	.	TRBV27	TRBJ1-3	CASSSEGASGNTIYF	TGTGCCAGCAGTTCCGAGGGGGCCTCTGGAAACACCATATATTTT
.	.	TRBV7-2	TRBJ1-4	CASSLIGAEKLFF	TGTGCCAGCAGCTTAATTGGAGCGGAAAAACTGTTTTTT
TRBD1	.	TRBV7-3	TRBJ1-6	CASSSTGGRSPLHF	TGTGCCAGCAGCTCCACAGGGGGCAGATCACCCCTCCACTTT